Below are 19 T cell receptor beta chains sequenced from a single sample in a study of early T cells in non-severe SARS-CoV-2 infection. TCRdb reprocessed the 5' RACE reads via MiXCR and lists one record per CDR3 protein. The table has 43,000 or so distinct CDR3 sequences, more than 6.5% seen once. Sample: whole blood. Receptors were obtained from an adult who was a healthcare worker with PCR-confirmed SARS-CoV-2 infection or an uninfected control (not recorded which).

The rearrangement uses TRBV7-9 and TRBJ1-2; the D is unclear. Per the germline V gene, CDR1 is SEHNR and CDR2 is FQNEAQ (reference sequence). With 3 bases removed from V and 6 bases from J, the gap between germline ends came to 11 bases. The CDR3 has 13 residues. CDR3 sequence reads: CASSLNLGHGYTF. The DNA for the CDR3 is TGTGCCAGCAGCTTGAATCTGGGCCATGGCTACACCTTC. The full variable domain, completed using reference TRBV7-9 and TRBJ1-2, is DTGVSQNPRHKITKRGQNVTFRCDPISEHNRLYWYRQTLGQGPEFLTYFQNEAQLEKSRLLSDRFSAERPKGSFSTLEIQRTEQGDSAMYLCASSLNLGHGYTFGSGTRLTVV.

The sample holds many counts of this clonotype. V gene TRBV6-6 combines with J gene TRBJ1-2; D perhaps matches TRBD1 (5 bases). This CDR3 region has 15 residues. V was clipped by 2 bases and J by 0 bases, with 10 bases between them. Germline CDR1 reads MNHNY; CDR2 reads SVGAGI (reference sequence). CDR3 region: CASSYPSTANYGYTF. The CDR3 coding sequence is TGTGCCAGCAGTTACCCATCGACAGCTAACTATGGCTACACCTTC.

The chain recombines TRBV28 with TRBJ2-1; 7 positions agree with TRBD1. V was pared by 2 bases and J by 8 bases, with 12 bases of the junction left unmatched. Germline values: CDR1 MDHEN, CDR2 SYDVKM. The CDR3 extends over 16 amino acids. CDR3 sequence: CASSLDGTELFDEQFF. CDR3 DNA: TGTGCCAGCAGTTTAGATGGGACAGAGCTTTTTGATGAGCAGTTCTTC.

This clonotype has ten or more counts. The chain joins TRBV5-1 to TRBJ2-3; tentative D call: TRBD2 (5 bases). CDR1 SGHRS and CDR2 YFSETQ come from the germline V gene. The CDR3 contains 15 residues. Trimming stripped 2 bases from V and 6 bases from J, with 16 bases between. DNA of the CDR3: TGCGCCAGCAGCTTCCACGGGGAAGGTCTCGATACGCAGTATTTT. Protein sequence: CASSFHGEGLDTQYF.

V and J are TRBV5-1 and TRBJ2-1; 8 bases line up with TRBD2. The CDR3 length is 14 residues. Germline values: CDR1 SGHRS, CDR2 YFSETQ. After removal of 4 bases from V and 8 bases from J, the junction contained 8 bases not matched to a gene. The CDR3, as DNA: TGCGCCAGCAGCATGGGGACTAGGTACCATGAGCAGTTCTTC. Residues: CASSMGTRYHEQFF.

In the case of this clonotype: Relative to the germline gene, one junction end is altered; a read error may explain this. The chain carries TRBV12-3 or TRBV12-4 and TRBJ2-3; TRBD1 aligns across 8 bases. The CDR3 spans 15 residues. CDR3 coding DNA: TGTGCCAGCAGTTTACAGGGGGCGGGCACAGAAACGCAGTATTTT. This sequence encodes CASSLQGAGTETQYF.

This clonotype was detected ten times or more. The CDR3 region is CASSHRVPAEAFF. CDR3 bases: TGTGCCAGCAGCCACAGGGTCCCCGCTGAAGCTTTCTTT. This sequence joins TRBV11-3 and TRBJ1-1; D perhaps matches TRBD1 (6 bases). The CDR3 is 13 residues long. V gave up 5 bases and J gave up 6 bases, with 13 bases separating them. From germline, CDR1 is SGHNT and CDR2 YENEEA.

Many counts were recorded for this clonotype. This chain links TRBV5-8 with TRBJ1-1; unclear D gene. V was cut by 3 bases and J by 13 bases, with 19 bases left in between. This CDR3 has 13 amino acids. Germline loops: CDR1 SGHTS, CDR2 YDEGEE. The CDR3 DNA follows: TGTGCCAGCAGCTGGGTCACCGAGCGGTTCGGTTTCTTT. Its translation: CASSWVTERFGFF.

This clonotype has ten or more counts. The chain carries TRBV13 and TRBJ1-1, with 9 positions matching TRBD1. V gave up 4 bases and J gave up 1 base; unmatched junction bases: 4. The CDR3 length is 15 residues. Germline V gives CDR1 PRHDT, CDR2 FYEKMQ (reference sequence). Here the CDR3 DNA reads TGTGCCAGCAGCTCTACGGGACAGGGGAACACTGAAGCTTTCTTT. It yields the protein CASSSTGQGNTEAFF.

This clonotype occurred many times. V is TRBV28 and J is TRBJ2-1; 15 bases map to TRBD2. This CDR3 comprises 15 residues. Looked up from germline, CDR1 is MDHEN and CDR2 is SYDVKM. Trimming took 4 bases from V and 10 from J; bases not matched to a gene: 5. DNA for the CDR3: TGTGCCAGCAGTTACGGACTAGCGGGGGGGCCGGAGCAGTTCTTC. Translating it yields CASSYGLAGGPEQFF.

The CDR3 here is CASSSAGRGYEQYF. The CDR3 DNA follows: TGTGCCAGCAGCTCAGCGGGGCGAGGATACGAGCAGTACTTC. This chain connects TRBV7-2 to TRBJ2-7, with 7 bases matching TRBD2. This CDR3 region has 14 residues. Germline V gene lookup returns CDR1 SGHTA and CDR2 FQGNSA. The ends lost 4 bases at V and 4 bases at J; junction bases unmatched: 7.

This clonotype was recorded a few times. The V gene is TRBV20-1, the J gene TRBJ2-3; 9 nucleotides line up with TRBD2. The CDR3 is 16 amino acids. Germline V gives CDR1 DFQATT, CDR2 SNEGSKA (reference sequence). The J segment lost 1 base and the V segment lost 5 bases, leaving 10 bases of the junction unmatched. CDR3 loop: CSASPGRGGRTDTQYF. CDR3 bases: TGCAGTGCTTCCCCTGGGCGGGGGGGCCGCACAGATACGCAGTATTTT.

The table lists this clonotype with many counts. The V call is TRBV29-1, the J call TRBJ2-3; 7 bases are a match to TRBD2. Germline V gene lookup returns CDR1 SQVTM and CDR2 ANQGSEA. This CDR3 has 13 residues. V shed 4 bases, J shed 4 bases, and the junction held 5 bases outside the gene matches. CDR3 residues: CSVGSSGADTQYF. CDR3 coding DNA: TGCAGCGTTGGGTCGAGCGGGGCAGATACGCAGTATTTT.

The chain couples TRBV5-5 to TRBJ2-3, with 8 bases fitting TRBD2. V gave up 4 bases and J gave up 3 bases; unmatched junction bases: 13. The CDR3 is 17 amino acids. The germline V gene has CDR1 SGHKS and CDR2 YYEKEE (reference sequence). The CDR3 nucleotides read TGTGCCAGCAGCAGCGTCGGTCACGGGGGGGCAACAGATACGCAGTATTTT. Translating gives CASSSVGHGGATDTQYF.

The chain links TRBV29-1 to TRBJ2-5, with no clear D. The germline V gene encodes CDR1 SQVTM and CDR2 ANQGSEA. V was trimmed by 7 bases and J by 2 bases, leaving 5 bases between them. This CDR3 region has 10 residues. The CDR3 loop reads CSAIQETQYF. CDR3 bases: TGCAGCGCGATACAAGAGACCCAGTACTTC. Full variable domain (missing parts from reference TRBV29-1 and TRBJ2-5): SAVISQKPSRDICQRGTSLTIQCQVDSQVTMMFWYRQQPGQSLTLIATANQGSEATYESGFVIDKFPISRPNLTFSTLTVSNMSPEDSSIYLCSAIQETQYFGPGTRLLVL.

There are a few counts of this clonotype. This chain joins TRBV7-3 and TRBJ2-7; D gene ambiguous. The CDR3 sequence is 14 residues long. CDR1 and CDR2 (germline): SGHTA, FQGTGA. The V end lost 3 bases, the J end lost 2 bases, and 11 bases lay between the germline ends. CDR3 protein: CASSLTVTAYEQYF. CDR3 sequence (DNA): TGTGCCAGCAGCTTGACTGTAACGGCCTACGAGCAGTACTTC.

This clonotype was counted many times. V usage is TRBV28 and J usage is TRBJ2-5, with 10 bases fitting TRBD1. CDR3 size: 15 residues. V was pared by 6 bases and J by 5 bases, with 9 bases of the junction left unmatched. Germline assignment: CDR1 MDHEN and CDR2 SYDVKM. The CDR3 DNA reads TGTGCCAGCAGCCTAGGGACAGGGGAGTGGGAGACCCAGTACTTC. Translating it yields CASSLGTGEWETQYF.

This clonotype was observed at least ten times. The chain combines TRBV28 with TRBJ2-3; unclear D gene. Germline CDR1 MDHEN, CDR2 SYDVKM. This CDR3 has 12 residues. V was shortened by 4 bases and J by 4 bases, with 6 bases between the two germline ends. CDR3 nucleotides: TGTGCCAGCAGTTCCGATTCAGATACGCAGTATTTT. This translates into CASSSDSDTQYF.

This clonotype was observed many times. CDR3 DNA sequence: TGTGCCAGCAGTTTATGGTTGGAGGACACCGGGGAGCTGTTTTTT. Translation gives CASSLWLEDTGELFF. The chain couples TRBV12-3 or TRBV12-4 to TRBJ2-2, with a possible D match to TRBD2 (5 bases). The CDR3 has 15 amino acids. With 2 bases removed from V and 3 bases from J, the gap between germline ends came to 10 bases.